Presented here are 22 T cell receptor beta chains from one specimen sequenced in a study of CD4 and CD8 cells across lung adenocarcinoma regions. TCRdb reanalysed the PCR reads using MiXCR and keeps one entry per CDR3 protein. The table has around 18,000 distinct CDR3 sequences, roughly half seen once. Input material: CD8+ T cells from the center of a lung tumor. These receptors were obtained from a female donor with lung adenocarcinoma. The CD4 and CD8 labels of this study may be unreliable.

J is TRBJ2-4 and V is TRBV10-1; D possibly corresponds to TRBD2 (6 bases). CDR1 and CDR2 (germline): WNHNN, SYGVQD (reference sequence). Trimming took 9 bases from V and 13 from J, leaving 28 bases between them. The CDR3 sequence is 15 residues long. The CDR3 here is CARGVGGCGQDTQYF. The CDR3 DNA follows: TGCGCCAGGGGGGTGGGGGGATGTGGGCAAGACACCCAGTACTTC.

Remarks on this clonotype: At one of its ends the junction is not consistent with the germline gene, which may arise from a read error. The genes are TRBV6-1 and TRBJ2-4; D possibly matches TRBD1 or TRBD2 (5 bases each). The germline V gene encodes CDR1 MNHNS and CDR2 SASEGT. The CDR3 extends over 14 amino acids. CDR3 region: CAGTGLWGKNMQYF. The CDR3 coding sequence is TGTGCCGGCACGGGGCTGTGGGGCAAAAACATGCAGTACTTT.

This chain joins TRBV5-1 and TRBJ2-5; D possibly corresponds to TRBD2 (7 bases). The CDR3 is made up of 16 amino acids. V gave up 3 bases and J gave up 5 bases, with 20 bases separating them. CDR1 SGHRS and CDR2 YFSETQ come from the germline V gene. The CDR3 DNA reads TGCGCCAGCAGCTCCCTTGAGGGGGGGCTCACGGAGACCCAGTACTTC. It encodes CASSSLEGGLTETQYF.

The sample holds one count of this clonotype. The V and J genes are TRBV6-5 and TRBJ2-1, with D maybe TRBD2 (5 bases). V lost 2 bases to trimming and J lost 7 bases, with 6 bases between them. Germline V gene lookup returns CDR1 MNHEY and CDR2 SVGAGI. The CDR3 sequence is 12 residues long. DNA for the CDR3: TGTGCCAGCAGTTACGCGGGTAATGAGCAGTTCTTC. This codes for CASSYAGNEQFF.

By sample fraction, this clonotype is medium-sized. V and J are TRBV10-3 and TRBJ2-7; weak D call: TRBD1 (6 bases). CDR1 is ENHRY and CDR2 is SYGVKD in the germline V gene. The CDR3 has 17 amino acids. V was cut by 3 bases and J by 2 bases, with 20 bases left in between. CDR3 sequence reads: CAISDSFTGTLTYEQYF. CDR3 DNA: TGTGCCATCAGTGACTCCTTTACAGGGACCCTTACCTACGAGCAGTACTTC.

This clonotype has ten or more counts. The chain uses TRBV7-2 and TRBJ2-2, with TRBD1 identical over 8 bases. The CDR3 has 15 residues. V lost 5 bases, J lost 5 bases, and 7 bases stayed unmatched. CDR1 SGHTA and CDR2 FQGNSA come from the germline V gene. The CDR3 sequence is CASSPIQGETGELFF. CDR3 DNA: TGTGCCAGCAGCCCCATACAGGGGGAAACCGGGGAGCTGTTTTTT.

By share, this clonotype counts as medium-sized. V is TRBV6-5 and J is TRBJ1-1, with 8 nucleotides matching TRBD1. Germline assignment: CDR1 MNHEY and CDR2 SVGAGI. CDR3 length equals 15 residues. V lost 2 bases, J lost 3 bases, and 5 bases stayed unmatched. CDR3 region: CASSYVTGADTEAFF. CDR3 nucleotides: TGTGCCAGCAGTTACGTGACAGGGGCCGACACTGAAGCTTTCTTT.

Details on this clonotype: A much larger clone is a single base away; this may be a read error. The J gene is TRBJ2-1, the V gene TRBV6-5; TRBD2 matches at 8 bases. The CDR3 is 14 amino acids. V gave up 2 bases and J gave up 10 bases; unmatched junction bases: 7. Germline CDR1 is MNHEY and CDR2 is SVGAGI. CDR3 coding DNA: TGTGCCAGCAGTTACGGACGGGAGGGTTACGAGCAGTTCTTC. It yields the protein CASSYGREGYEQFF.

The chain is built from TRBV5-8 and TRBJ2-3, with 9 bases lining up with TRBD2. J lost 0 bases, V lost 1 base, and 6 bases had no gene match. Germline V gives CDR1 SGHTS, CDR2 YDEGEE. CDR3 length equals 17 residues. The CDR3 loop is CASSLIPRGGSTDTQYF. The CDR3 DNA sequence: TGTGCCAGCAGCTTGATTCCGCGGGGGGGAAGCACAGATACGCAGTATTTT. Full variable domain (missing parts from reference TRBV5-8 and TRBJ2-3): EAGVTQSPTHLIKTRGQQATLRCSPISGHTSVYWYQQALGLGLQFLLWYDEGEERNRGNFPPRFSGRQFPNYSSELNVNALELEDSALYLCASSLIPRGGSTDTQYFGPGTRLTVL.

As for this clonotype: At one boundary the junction diverges from the germline segment, which might be a read error. The gene calls are TRBV6-8 and TRBJ2-3; no clear D gene. The CDR3 has 11 amino acids. Germline assignment: CDR1 MNHGY and CDR2 SAAAGT. In DNA form, the CDR3 reads TGCGCGAGCAGTGACAAAGAGACGCAGTATTTT. This translates into CASSDKETQYF.

The chain couples TRBV6-1 to TRBJ1-5; TRBD1 might be the D (5 bases). Trimming cost V 6 bases and J 1 base, with 16 bases left between them. From germline, CDR1 is MNHNS and CDR2 SASEGT. The CDR3 length is 16 residues. The CDR3 reads CASRGGQVVSNQPQHF. The CDR3 bases are TGTGCCAGCAGGGGGGGTCAGGTCGTAAGCAATCAGCCCCAGCATTTT.

The genes are TRBV6-2 or TRBV6-3 and TRBJ2-4; D might be TRBD1 or TRBD2, each matching 5 bases. The J call is in doubt because the DNA end fits TRBJ2-3 better. Germline V gene sequence: CDR1 MNHEY, CDR2 SVGEGT. The CDR3 covers 18 residues. CDR3: CASSCRVSGTTATDTQYF. The CDR3 nucleotides read TGTGCCAGCAGTTGCCGCGTCTCGGGGACGACTGCCACAGACACTCAGTATTTT.

The V and J genes are TRBV6-5 and TRBJ2-1; 7 bases fit TRBD1. The end of the DNA aligns better with TRBJ2-7, so the J call may be wrong. Germline-derived CDR1 and CDR2 are MNHEY and SVGAGI. The CDR3 totals 15 residues. The CDR3 DNA reads TGTGCCAGCAGTTCCTGGACAGGAGTTAACAATGAGCAGTACTTC. Translated: CASSSWTGVNNEQYF.

The sample holds many counts of this clonotype. This chain joins TRBV6-1 and TRBJ2-5; 11 bases agree with TRBD2. Trimming at V came to 6 bases and at J to 11 bases, leaving 14 bases not matched to a gene. The CDR3 extends over 15 amino acids. Germline V lookup: CDR1 MNHNS, CDR2 SASEGT. This CDR3 is CASRNELAGGPQQYF. DNA of the CDR3: TGTGCCAGCAGGAACGAGCTAGCGGGAGGCCCCCAGCAGTACTTC.

Note on this clonotype: The junction does not match germline at one end; this may be a read error. This sequence joins TRBV6-1 and TRBJ2-3, with TRBD1 identical over 11 bases. Germline V gene lookup returns CDR1 MNHNS and CDR2 SASEGT. This CDR3 contains 14 residues. The CDR3 region is CASTRTGGKDTQYF. The DNA of the CDR3 is TGTGCCAGCACCCGGACAGGGGGCAAAGATACCCAGTATTTT.

The chain joins TRBV15 to TRBJ2-2; D call uncertain. The CDR3 spans 14 residues. Trimming left V 0 bases short and J 7 bases short, with 9 bases between. Germline lookup yields CDR1 LNHNV and CDR2 YYDKDF (reference sequence). The CDR3 DNA reads as TGTGCCACCAGCAGAGATCTACCTGGCGGGGAGCTGTTTTTT. This sequence encodes CATSRDLPGGELFF.

The genes are TRBV6-1 and TRBJ2-1; weak D call: TRBD2 (6 bases). The DNA end lines up better with TRBJ2-3; the J call may be wrong. The CDR3 runs to 13 residues. CDR1 is MNHNS, CDR2 SASEGT, per germline. Here the CDR3 reads CASTGGNTDTQYF. Here the CDR3 DNA reads TGTGCCAGCACTGGCGGGAACACAGATACGCAGTATTTT.

The chain joins TRBV7-2 to TRBJ2-5; weak D call: TRBD1 (5 bases). Germline CDR1 is SGHTA and CDR2 is FQGNSA. The CDR3 sequence is 16 residues long. The germline V and J ends were trimmed by 2 bases and 4 bases, with 17 bases remaining between them. Here the CDR3 DNA reads TGTGCCAGCAGCTTATCTGCCAGGGTAGAAGGAGAGACCCAGTACTTC. Its protein is CASSLSARVEGETQYF.

This clonotype was seen once. The CDR3 DNA follows: TGTGCCAGCAGCACACTAGCGGGGGACACAGATACGCAGTATTTT. It codes for CASSTLAGDTDTQYF. The chain is built from TRBV11-2 and TRBJ2-3; 11 nucleotides match TRBD2. The CDR3 runs 15 residues. V was pared by 5 bases and J by 2 bases, with 3 bases of the junction left unmatched. Looked up from germline, CDR1 is SGHAT and CDR2 is FQNNGV.

The J gene is TRBJ1-6, the V gene TRBV11-2, with D possibly being TRBD1 (6 bases). There are 15 residues in the CDR3. CDR1 is SGHAT and CDR2 is FQNNGV in the germline V gene. Trimming took 5 bases from V and 7 from J, leaving 15 bases between them. CDR3 coding DNA: TGTGCCAGCAGCCCAGTTGGGGGGGCCAATTCACCCCTCCACTTT. This codes for CASSPVGGANSPLHF. The full variable domain, its missing parts supplied by reference TRBV11-2 and TRBJ1-6, is EAGVAQSPRYKIIEKRQSVAFWCNPISGHATLYWYQQILGQGPKLLIQFQNNGVVDDSQLPKDRFSAERLKGVDSTLKIQPAKLEDSAVYLCASSPVGGANSPLHFGNGTRLTVT.

V is TRBV5-1 and J is TRBJ1-1; no reliable D call. The V end lost 3 bases, the J end lost 0 bases, and 9 bases lay between the germline ends. Germline CDR1 and CDR2: SGHRS and YFSETQ. This CDR3 has 14 amino acids. Here the CDR3 DNA reads TGCGCCAGCAGCTCCAGTGGCATGAACACTGAAGCTTTCTTT. Encoded protein: CASSSSGMNTEAFF.

This clonotype was detected ten times or more. V usage is TRBV4-1 and J usage is TRBJ2-5; the D gene could be TRBD1 or TRBD2 (5 bases each). The assigned J gene may be wrong: the sequence end matches TRBJ2-7 better. CDR3 length equals 14 residues. CDR1 and CDR2 from the germline V gene are MGHRA and YSYEKL. The CDR3 loop reads CASSQTLGVYEQYF. Here the CDR3 DNA reads TGCGCCAGCAGCCAAACCCTGGGGGTCTACGAGCAGTACTTC.